These 12 T cell receptor beta chains came from one sample sequenced in a study of T cell responses to AZD1222 COVID-19 vaccine. Sequencing used immunoSEQ multiplex PCR; TCRdb keeps in-frame clones, though not all of them. The table lists some 96,000 clones, roughly 86% of them singletons. Sequencing used peripheral blood, obtained on day 0 of MenACWY control vaccination. The receptors derive from an adult in good health.

The chain is built from TRBV30 and TRBJ1-5; D is ambiguous. The germline V and J ends were trimmed by 3 bases and 1 base, with 7 bases remaining between them. This CDR3 region has 13 residues. Germline-derived CDR1 and CDR2 are GTSNPN and SVGIG (reference sequence). CDR3 DNA: TGTGCCTGGAGAGGGATGAGCAATCAGCCCCAGCATTTT. This translates into CAWRGMSNQPQHF.

The rearrangement joins TRBV24-1 to TRBJ1-2; 10 bases fit TRBD1. The V gene's germline CDR1 is KGHDR and CDR2 SFDVKD. The CDR3 runs to 14 residues. Germline trimming cut 5 bases from V and 5 bases from J; bases unmatched to any gene: 4. Written as DNA, the CDR3 is TGTGCCACCAGTGCTGAGGGACAGGGGTATGGCTACACCTTC. Amino acid sequence: CATSAEGQGYGYTF.

The chain links TRBV5-1 to TRBJ2-5; 7 nucleotides line up with TRBD1. This CDR3 has 15 amino acids. Germline lookup yields CDR1 SGHRS and CDR2 YFSETQ. With 7 bases clipped from V and 2 bases from J, the junction kept 11 bases outside the gene matches. The CDR3 sequence is CASQTGVGWQETQYF. CDR3 bases: TGCGCCAGCCAAACAGGGGTGGGGTGGCAAGAGACCCAGTACTTC.

This clone was counted between two and nine times. The chain recombines TRBV27 with TRBJ1-2; D uncertain. V dropped 5 bases and J dropped 2 bases, with 12 bases sitting between them. In germline, CDR1 is MNHEY, CDR2 SMNVEV (reference sequence). The CDR3 is 14 residues long. The CDR3 sequence is CASSPSHNNYGYTF. The CDR3, as DNA: TGTGCCAGCAGTCCCTCTCACAACAACTATGGCTACACCTTC.

The V gene is TRBV4-3, the J gene TRBJ2-7, with 8 bases that match TRBD2. This CDR3 is built from 18 residues. CDR1 LGHNA and CDR2 YSLEER come from the germline V gene. V lost 0 bases to trimming and J lost 3 bases; unmatched junction nucleotides: 13. The CDR3 DNA reads TGCGCCAGCAGCCAAGATTGGGGACGGAAGCGGGAGTTCTACGAGCAGTACTTC. Translation: CASSQDWGRKREFYEQYF.

CDR3 nucleotide sequence: TGTGCCAGCAGCACCCGGGACAGCTACACTGAAGCTTTCTTT. Translation gives CASSTRDSYTEAFF. The genes are TRBV9 and TRBJ1-1; 7 positions agree with TRBD1. The CDR3 spans 14 residues. With 4 bases clipped from V and 3 bases from J, the junction kept 6 bases outside the gene matches. Germline V gives CDR1 SGDLS, CDR2 YYNGEE.

This clone was picked up one time. Other nucleotide sequences in the sample specify the same CDR3. V is TRBV5-4 and J is TRBJ2-1; 11 bases agree with TRBD2. Per the germline V gene, CDR1 is SGHNT and CDR2 is YYREEE (reference sequence). The trim removed 4 bases at V and 7 bases at J, leaving 7 bases unmatched. This CDR3 comprises 15 residues. The CDR3 here is CASSRTSGRVNEQFF. In nucleotides, the CDR3 is TGTGCCAGCAGCCGAACTAGCGGGAGAGTAAATGAGCAGTTCTTC.

The V and J genes are TRBV7-2 and TRBJ2-7; possibly TRBD1 for D (6 bases). V was cut by 1 base and J by 0 bases, with 7 bases left in between. Looked up from germline, CDR1 is SGHTA and CDR2 is FQGNSA. The CDR3 is made up of 14 amino acids. The CDR3 sequence: CASSLGQVSYEQYF. The CDR3, as DNA: TGTGCCAGCAGCTTAGGACAGGTCTCCTACGAGCAGTACTTC.

The chain couples TRBV5-4 to TRBJ2-1; D gene ambiguous. Trimming took 0 bases from V and 9 from J, leaving 10 bases between them. Germline assignment: CDR1 SGHNT and CDR2 YYREEE (reference sequence). CDR3 length: 13 residues. CDR3 amino acids: CASSLVGNGEQFF. The CDR3 nucleotides are TGTGCCAGCAGCTTGGTGGGGAATGGTGAGCAGTTCTTC.

This clone was picked up a small number of times. The V call is TRBV6-4, the J call TRBJ1-2, with 9 bases aligning to TRBD1. V dropped 4 bases and J dropped 8; count of bases not matched to a gene: 5. The CDR3 sequence is 13 residues long. CDR1 and CDR2 (germline): MRHNA, SNTAGT. CDR3 DNA: TGTGCCAGCAGTGCCACAGGGGGCTACGGCTACACCTTC. Its protein product is CASSATGGYGYTF.

The chain combines TRBV30 with TRBJ1-2, with 8 bases aligning to TRBD1. Germline trimming cut 0 bases from V and 6 bases from J; bases unmatched to any gene: 3. Germline V gene data show CDR1 as GTSNPN and CDR2 as SVGIG (reference sequence). The CDR3 consists of 13 residues. For the CDR3, the DNA is TGTGCCTGGAGTGTACAGGGGGAAAATGGCTACACCTTC. The encoded protein is CAWSVQGENGYTF.

The chain recombines TRBV27 with TRBJ2-6; D tentatively reads TRBD1 or TRBD2 (5 bases each). The V gene's germline CDR1 is MNHEY and CDR2 SMNVEV (reference sequence). The CDR3 has 18 amino acids. V lost 1 base and J 1 base, leaving 14 bases between the germline ends. The CDR3 protein is CASSLLTGTISGANVLTF. The CDR3 DNA follows: TGTGCCAGCAGTTTATTGACGGGGACGATTTCTGGGGCCAACGTCCTGACTTTC.